The rows below give T cell receptor beta chains drawn from one sample of a study of Graves' ophthalmopathy and Graves' hyperthyroidism. TCRdb re-derived calls from the multiplex PCR reads in MiXCR, one entry per CDR3 protein. The sample carries more than 300,000 distinct CDR3 sequences, approximately 18% recorded once. The specimen was peripheral blood. These receptors were collected from an adult woman with stable Graves' hyperthyroidism. Both conserved end residues are part of each CDR3. A D gene is named only where the DNA matches it firmly. Clone size is given for some rows only: seen once, a few or many times, or a class if the clone is expanded.

abundance: many; j_gene: TRBJ2-7; v_gene: TRBV9; d_gene: TRBD2; CDR3nt: TGTGCCAGCAGCGTAGGAGAGACTAGCGGGAGTTCCTACGAGCAGTACTTC; CDR3aa: CASSVGETSGSSYEQYF
abundance: few; j_gene: TRBJ2-2; v_gene: TRBV7-9; d_gene: -; CDR3nt: TGTGCCAGCAGCTTAGCGGTAGCTACCTCCGGGGAGCTGTTTTTT; CDR3aa: CASSLAVATSGELFF
abundance: many; j_gene: TRBJ1-2; v_gene: TRBV28; d_gene: TRBD1; CDR3nt: TGTGCCAGCAGGACGATTACAGGGGGAATGTACACCTTC; CDR3aa: CASRTITGGMYTF
abundance: many; j_gene: TRBJ2-3; v_gene: TRBV6-2/TRBV6-3; d_gene: -; CDR3nt: TGTGCCAGCAGTTACCAAGGGGATAACACAGATACGCAGTATTTT; CDR3aa: CASSYQGDNTDTQYF
abundance: many; j_gene: TRBJ2-7; v_gene: TRBV28; d_gene: TRBD1; CDR3nt: TGTGCCAGCAGACCTACAGGGGACTACGAGCAGTACTTC; CDR3aa: CASRPTGDYEQYF
abundance: many; j_gene: TRBJ1-6; v_gene: TRBV28; d_gene: -; CDR3nt: TGTGCCAGCACAGAAGGGCTAAACAGTAATTCACCCCTCCACTTT; CDR3aa: CASTEGLNSNSPLHF
abundance: many; j_gene: TRBJ2-7; v_gene: TRBV12-3/TRBV12-4; d_gene: TRBD2; CDR3nt: TGTGCCAGCAGCACCGGGACTAGCGGGAGGGGAAGCTCCTACGAGCAGTACTTC; CDR3aa: CASSTGTSGRGSSYEQYF
abundance: few; j_gene: TRBJ1-1; v_gene: TRBV30; d_gene: TRBD1; CDR3nt: TGTGCCTGGACCCCTGGGGGCAGGGGGACTGAAGCTTTCTTT; CDR3aa: CAWTPGGRGTEAFF
abundance: many; j_gene: TRBJ2-2; v_gene: TRBV6-2/TRBV6-3; d_gene: TRBD2; CDR3nt: TGTGCCAGCGGTCTAGCGGGAGGCACCGGGGAGCTGTTTTTT; CDR3aa: CASGLAGGTGELFF
abundance: many; j_gene: TRBJ1-1; v_gene: TRBV28; d_gene: -; CDR3nt: TGTGCCAGCAGTCCATGGACGGGGAACACTGAAGCTTTCTTT; CDR3aa: CASSPWTGNTEAFF
abundance: many; j_gene: TRBJ1-1; v_gene: TRBV9; d_gene: -; CDR3nt: TGTGCCAGCAGCGTGGGGGGGATTAACACTGAAGCTTTCTTT; CDR3aa: CASSVGGINTEAFF
abundance: many; j_gene: TRBJ1-5; v_gene: TRBV6-5; d_gene: -; CDR3nt: TGTGCCAGCAGTTACACCCCACAGGGTAGCGGCAATCAGCCCCAGCATTTT; CDR3aa: CASSYTPQGSGNQPQHF
abundance: -; j_gene: TRBJ1-2; v_gene: TRBV19; d_gene: TRBD1; CDR3nt: TGTGCCAGTAGTACCAAACCGGGACAGGGGATATATGGCTACACCTTC; CDR3aa: CASSTKPGQGIYGYTF
abundance: many; j_gene: TRBJ2-7; v_gene: TRBV20-1; d_gene: TRBD1; CDR3nt: TGCAGTGCTACCGGGACAGGATCGTACGAGCAGTACTTC; CDR3aa: CSATGTGSYEQYF
abundance: many; j_gene: TRBJ1-2; v_gene: TRBV28; d_gene: -; CDR3nt: TGTGCCAGCAGTTTGTATCGGGGATATGGCTACACCTTC; CDR3aa: CASSLYRGYGYTF
abundance: many; j_gene: TRBJ1-2; v_gene: TRBV6-2/TRBV6-3; d_gene: TRBD1; CDR3nt: TGTGCCAGCAGCAAACTAAAGACAGGGGCGTATGGCTACACCTTC; CDR3aa: CASSKLKTGAYGYTF
abundance: many; j_gene: TRBJ1-5; v_gene: TRBV28; d_gene: -; CDR3nt: TGTGCCAGCAGTTCGCTTCTTTGGCAGGACGGCAATCAGCCCCAGCATTTT; CDR3aa: CASSSLLWQDGNQPQHF
abundance: many; j_gene: TRBJ1-5; v_gene: TRBV12-3/TRBV12-4; d_gene: -; CDR3nt: TGTGCCAGCAGCTCCGACAGGCTTTCGCAGCCCCAGCATTTT; CDR3aa: CASSSDRLSQPQHF
abundance: many; j_gene: TRBJ1-2; v_gene: TRBV19; d_gene: -; CDR3nt: TGTGCCAGTAAGGGCCTAGACAGCGCAGCCGCTAACTATGGCTACACCTTC; CDR3aa: CASKGLDSAAANYGYTF
abundance: many; j_gene: TRBJ1-1; v_gene: TRBV6-1; d_gene: -; CDR3nt: TGTGCCAGCAGTGCCGGGCCGCCTTCTGGGAACACTGAAGCTTTCTTT; CDR3aa: CASSAGPPSGNTEAFF
abundance: many; j_gene: TRBJ2-2; v_gene: TRBV19; d_gene: TRBD1; CDR3nt: TGTGCCAGTAATGACAGGGGATCGAGCACCGGGGAGCTGTTTTTT; CDR3aa: CASNDRGSSTGELFF
abundance: many; j_gene: TRBJ2-7; v_gene: TRBV7-9; d_gene: -; CDR3nt: TGTGCCAGCAGCTTAGCCACATCTACTAACGAGCAGTACTTC; CDR3aa: CASSLATSTNEQYF
abundance: many; j_gene: TRBJ2-7; v_gene: TRBV20-1; d_gene: TRBD2; CDR3nt: TGCAGTGCTAGGGTCCCCCGCGGGGGATGGGAGCAGTACTTC; CDR3aa: CSARVPRGGWEQYF
abundance: many; j_gene: TRBJ1-5; v_gene: TRBV28; d_gene: TRBD1; CDR3nt: TGTGCCAGCAGTTCTCCCGGGACAGGGGCTTTCTATAGCAATCAGCCCCAGCATTTT; CDR3aa: CASSSPGTGAFYSNQPQHF